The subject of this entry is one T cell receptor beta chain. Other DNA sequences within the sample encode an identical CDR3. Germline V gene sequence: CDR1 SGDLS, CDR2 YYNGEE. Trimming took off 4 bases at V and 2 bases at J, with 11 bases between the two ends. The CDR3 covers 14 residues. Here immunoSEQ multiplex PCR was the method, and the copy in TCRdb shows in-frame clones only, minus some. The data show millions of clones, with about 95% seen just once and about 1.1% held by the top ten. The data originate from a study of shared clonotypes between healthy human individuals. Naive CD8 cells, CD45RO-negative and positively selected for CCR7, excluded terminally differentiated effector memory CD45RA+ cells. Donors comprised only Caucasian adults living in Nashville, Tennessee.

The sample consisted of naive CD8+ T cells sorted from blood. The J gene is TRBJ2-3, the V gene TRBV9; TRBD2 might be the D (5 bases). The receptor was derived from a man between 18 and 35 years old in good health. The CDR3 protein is CASSSSGDTDTQYF. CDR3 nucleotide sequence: TGTGCCAGCAGCTCTTCCGGGGACACAGATACGCAGTATTTT.